Here is one T cell receptor (beta chain) with its context. This CDR3 contains 13 residues. V was shortened by 7 bases and J by 3 bases, with 13 bases between the two germline ends. Per germline, CDR1 SQVTM and CDR2 ANQGSEA. The sample originates from a study of blood T cell repertoires in COVID-19. As for the study in general: The United States, Italy and Spain supplied acute and convalescent COVID-19 samples. From T cells, B-cell-depleted T cells, or PBMCs came the material, which was cDNA or gDNA.

Authors' analysis steps: The assay estimated nucleated cells by amplifying reference gene primers. Generated by immunoSEQ multiplex PCR, the TCRdb table keeps only in-frame clones and is missing some. The DNA gave D and trimming, while V, J and clone size come from that table. In the table there are 280,000 or so clones, roughly four fifths of which are singletons. This clonotype originated in a woman aged 45-59 years who had recovered from COVID-19. This chain connects TRBV29-1 to TRBJ2-1; TRBD2 might be the D (6 bases). Input material: peripheral blood. Here the CDR3 reads CSAQTGGYNEQFF. Here the CDR3 DNA reads TGCAGCGCTCAGACCGGGGGCTACAATGAGCAGTTCTTC.